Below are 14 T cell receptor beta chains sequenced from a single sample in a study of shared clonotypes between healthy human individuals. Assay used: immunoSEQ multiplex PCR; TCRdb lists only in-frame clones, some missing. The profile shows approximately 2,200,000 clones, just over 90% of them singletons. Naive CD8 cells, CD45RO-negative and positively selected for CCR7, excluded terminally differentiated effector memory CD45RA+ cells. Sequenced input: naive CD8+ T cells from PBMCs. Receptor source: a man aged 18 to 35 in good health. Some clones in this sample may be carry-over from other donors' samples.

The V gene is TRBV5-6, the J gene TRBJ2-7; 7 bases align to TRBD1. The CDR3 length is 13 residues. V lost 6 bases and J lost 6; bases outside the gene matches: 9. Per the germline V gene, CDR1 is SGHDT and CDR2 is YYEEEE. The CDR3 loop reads CASTTDRYGEQYF. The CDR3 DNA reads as TGTGCCAGCACCACGGACAGGTACGGCGAGCAGTACTTC.

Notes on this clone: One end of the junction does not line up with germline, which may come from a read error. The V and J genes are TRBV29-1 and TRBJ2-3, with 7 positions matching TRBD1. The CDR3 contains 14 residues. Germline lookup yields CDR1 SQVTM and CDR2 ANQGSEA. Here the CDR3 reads CSVEGHRGADTQYF. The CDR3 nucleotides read TGCAGCGTCGAAGGGCACAGGGGCGCAGATACGCAGTATTTT.

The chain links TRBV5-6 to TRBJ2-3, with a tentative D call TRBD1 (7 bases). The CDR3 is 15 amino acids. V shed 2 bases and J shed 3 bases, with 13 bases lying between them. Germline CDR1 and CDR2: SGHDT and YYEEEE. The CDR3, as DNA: TGTGCCAGCAGCTTCGGAGGGGGCTCAACAGATACGCAGTATTTT. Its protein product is CASSFGGGSTDTQYF.

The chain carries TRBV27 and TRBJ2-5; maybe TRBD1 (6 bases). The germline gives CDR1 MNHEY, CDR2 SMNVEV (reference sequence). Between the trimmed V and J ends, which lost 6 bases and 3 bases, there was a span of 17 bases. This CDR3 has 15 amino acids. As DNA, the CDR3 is TGTGCCAGCAGCGCACAGGGTCGGGACGAAGAGACCCAGTACTTC. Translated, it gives CASSAQGRDEETQYF.

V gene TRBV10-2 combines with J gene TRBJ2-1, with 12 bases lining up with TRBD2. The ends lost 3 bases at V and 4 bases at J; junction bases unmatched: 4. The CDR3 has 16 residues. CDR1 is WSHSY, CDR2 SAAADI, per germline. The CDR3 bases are TGCGCCAGCAGTGACGGACTAGCGGGACGATACAATGAGCAGTTCTTC. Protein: CASSDGLAGRYNEQFF.

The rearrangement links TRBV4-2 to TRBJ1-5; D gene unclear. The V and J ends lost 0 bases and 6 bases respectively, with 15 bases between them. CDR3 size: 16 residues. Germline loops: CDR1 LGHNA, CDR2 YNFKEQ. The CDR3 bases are TGTGCCAGCAGCCAAGATATACGGGTTTCCGGTCAGCCCCAGCATTTT. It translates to CASSQDIRVSGQPQHF.

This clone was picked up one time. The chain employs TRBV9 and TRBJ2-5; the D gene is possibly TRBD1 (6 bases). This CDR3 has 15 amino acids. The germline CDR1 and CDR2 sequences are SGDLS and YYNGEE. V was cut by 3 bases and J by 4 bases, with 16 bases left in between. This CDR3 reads CASSGQGRGGETQYF. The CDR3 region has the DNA TGTGCCAGCAGCGGCCAGGGGCGAGGGGGAGAGACCCAGTACTTC.

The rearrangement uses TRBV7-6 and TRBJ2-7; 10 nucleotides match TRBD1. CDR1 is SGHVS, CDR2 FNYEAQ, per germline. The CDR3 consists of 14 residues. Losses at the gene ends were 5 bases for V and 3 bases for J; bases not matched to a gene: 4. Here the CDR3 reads CASSGRTGGYEQYF. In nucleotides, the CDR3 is TGTGCCAGCAGCGGGCGGACAGGGGGCTACGAGCAGTACTTC.

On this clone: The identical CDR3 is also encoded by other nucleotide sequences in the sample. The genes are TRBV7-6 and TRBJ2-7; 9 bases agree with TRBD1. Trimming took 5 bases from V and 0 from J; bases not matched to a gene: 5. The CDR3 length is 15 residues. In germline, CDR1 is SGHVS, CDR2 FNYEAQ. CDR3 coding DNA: TGTGCCAGCAGCCTGGGACAGGGAAGCTCCTACGAGCAGTACTTC. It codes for CASSLGQGSSYEQYF.

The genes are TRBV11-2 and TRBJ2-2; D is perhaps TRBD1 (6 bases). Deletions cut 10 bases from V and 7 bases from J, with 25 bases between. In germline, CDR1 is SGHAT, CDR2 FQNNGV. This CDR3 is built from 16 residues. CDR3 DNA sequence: TGTGCCACTCGGGGCAGGGGCGAAACTTGGGGCGGGGAGCTGTTTTTT. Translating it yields CATRGRGETWGGELFF.

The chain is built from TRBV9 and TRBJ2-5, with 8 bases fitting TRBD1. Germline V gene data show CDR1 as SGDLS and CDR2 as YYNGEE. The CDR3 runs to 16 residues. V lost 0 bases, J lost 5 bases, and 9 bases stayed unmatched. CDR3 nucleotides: TGTGCCAGCAGCGTAGCTGGGCAGGGGGCTTGGGAGACCCAGTACTTC. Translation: CASSVAGQGAWETQYF.

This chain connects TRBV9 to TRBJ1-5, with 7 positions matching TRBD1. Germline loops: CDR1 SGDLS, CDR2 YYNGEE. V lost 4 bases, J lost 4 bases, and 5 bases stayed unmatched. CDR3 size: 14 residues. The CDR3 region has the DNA TGTGCCAGCAGCCCCGGACAGGCTAATCAGCCCCAGCATTTT. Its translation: CASSPGQANQPQHF.

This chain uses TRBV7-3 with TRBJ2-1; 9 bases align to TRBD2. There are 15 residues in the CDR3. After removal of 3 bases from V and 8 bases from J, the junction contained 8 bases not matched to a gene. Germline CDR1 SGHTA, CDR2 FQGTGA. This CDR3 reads CASSLGTSRLDEQFF. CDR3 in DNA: TGTGCCAGCAGCTTGGGGACTAGCCGCTTGGATGAGCAGTTCTTC.

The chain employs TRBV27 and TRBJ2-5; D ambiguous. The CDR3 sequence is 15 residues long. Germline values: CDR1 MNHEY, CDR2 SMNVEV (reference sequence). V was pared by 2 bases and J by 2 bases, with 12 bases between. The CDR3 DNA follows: TGTGCCAGCAGTTTAGGTGTACGGTCGCAAGAGACCCAGTACTTC. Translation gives CASSLGVRSQETQYF.